This TCR beta chain was identified during a study of breast tumors, draining lymph nodes, adjacent tissues. Points from the study as a whole: Luminal-like breast cancer showed significantly higher tumor–nontumor repertoire similarity than basal-like. Tumor T cell lymph node origin was a supported hypothesis, not proven. Compared with lymph nodes, tumors were less diverse; compared with nontumor tissue, more. Most tumor T cells seemingly derive from lymph node, then expand in tumor.

The lymph nodes were axillary draining lymph nodes from breast cancer patients. This clonotype has ten or more counts. The antigen remains unidentified. After removal of 0 bases from V and 0 bases from J, the junction contained 2 bases not matched to a gene. The CDR3 loop spans 16 amino acids. Germline values: CDR1 SGHDT, CDR2 YYEEEE. MiXCR was run by TCRdb on the multiplex PCR reads, yielding one entry per CDR3 protein. The sample has over 250,000 distinct CDR3 sequences, 30% seen once. The source material was axillary lymph node tissue. The receptor comes from a female donor with breast cancer. Some clones in this sample may be carry-over from other donors' samples. This chain uses TRBV5-6 with TRBJ2-1; 8 bases align to TRBD2. The CDR3 coding sequence is TGTGCCAGCAGCTTGGGCGGGAGGACCTCCTACAATGAGCAGTTCTTC. As protein: CASSLGGRTSYNEQFF.